This entry is about one T cell receptor beta chain. The target antigen is unknown. The CDR3 has 12 residues. The germline gives CDR1 SGHNT, CDR2 YENEEA. The V and J ends lost 0 bases and 8 bases respectively, with 7 bases between them. The data originate from a study of graft-versus-host responses after intestinal transplantation. Whole-study results and caveats: Patients with graft-donor T cell macrochimerism had high graft-versus-host to host-versus-graft clonal ratios in allografts.

Only in-frame clones appear in the TCRdb table, and some are missing; sequencing was by immunoSEQ multiplex PCR. The sample lists about 130,000 clones; over 85% were seen once. The V gene is TRBV11-3, the J gene TRBJ1-2; D gene uncertain. The material sequenced was unstimulated CD4+ T cells sorted from spleen or lymph node cells, taken before intestinal transplant. This clonotype originated in a human donor who received an intestinal transplant. As DNA, the CDR3 is TGTGCCAGCAGCTTAGAACGAGGGGGCTACACCTTC. Translation gives CASSLERGGYTF.